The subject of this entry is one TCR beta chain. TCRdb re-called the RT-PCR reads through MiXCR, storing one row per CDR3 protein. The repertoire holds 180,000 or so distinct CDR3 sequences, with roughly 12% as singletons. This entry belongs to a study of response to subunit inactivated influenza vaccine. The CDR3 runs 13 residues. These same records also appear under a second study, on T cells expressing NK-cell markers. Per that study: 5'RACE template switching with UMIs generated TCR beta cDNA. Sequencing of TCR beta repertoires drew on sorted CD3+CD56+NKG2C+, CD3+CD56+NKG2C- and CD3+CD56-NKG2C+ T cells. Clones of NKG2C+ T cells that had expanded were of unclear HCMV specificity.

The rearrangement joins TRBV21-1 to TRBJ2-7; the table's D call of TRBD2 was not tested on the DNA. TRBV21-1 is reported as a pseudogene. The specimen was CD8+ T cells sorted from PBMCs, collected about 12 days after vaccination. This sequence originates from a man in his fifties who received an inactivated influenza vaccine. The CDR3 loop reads CAIGPGLPYEQYF. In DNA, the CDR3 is TGTGCCATCGGCCCCGGGCTACCCTACGAGCAGTACTTC.